One and the same sample provided the 18 T cell receptor beta chains below, sequenced in a study of T cells in Graves' hyperthyroidism and ophthalmopathy. Using RNA transcripts as the source, TCR beta CDR3 regions were amplified. The TCR CDR3 was amplified in a first-round RT-PCR using the HTBI primer set. One entry per CDR3 protein results from TCRdb running MiXCR on the multiplex PCR reads. The data contain hundreds of thousands of distinct CDR3 sequences, roughly 37% of them singletons. Sequencing input: blood. These TCRs come from a man between 18 and 29 years old with Graves' hyperthyroidism.

This chain uses TRBV19 with TRBJ1-2, with D possibly TRBD1 on 6 matching bases. The CDR3 covers 15 residues. Germline assignment: CDR1 LNHDA and CDR2 SQIVND (reference sequence). V dropped 7 bases and J dropped 6 bases, with 21 bases sitting between them. The CDR3 loop is CASKTWGRKGDGYTF. Here the CDR3 DNA reads TGTGCCAGTAAGACGTGGGGGCGCAAAGGAGATGGCTACACCTTC. The complete variable domain, with remaining parts taken from reference TRBV19 and TRBJ1-2, reads DGGITQSPKYLFRKEGQNVTLSCEQNLNHDAMYWYRQDPGQGLRLIYYSQIVNDFQKGDIAEGYSVSREKKESFPLTVTSAQKNPTAFYLCASKTWGRKGDGYTFGSGTRLTVV.

Only one count was recorded for this clonotype. The chain employs TRBV7-6 and TRBJ1-1, with D unresolved. Germline CDR1 SGHVS, CDR2 FNYEAQ. The germline V and J ends were trimmed by 0 bases and 1 base, with 18 bases remaining between them. This CDR3 region has 18 residues. CDR3 DNA: TGTGCCAGCAGCTTAGCACCCTTGGAGACGGCTGAGAACACTGAAGCTTTCTTT. Translated: CASSLAPLETAENTEAFF.

For this clonotype: A much bigger clone sits one base away, suggesting this may be a read error. The V and J genes are TRBV2 and TRBJ2-7; either TRBD1 or TRBD2 may supply D (5 bases each). Germline loops: CDR1 SNHLY, CDR2 FYNNEI. The ends were cut back, 6 bases at V and 3 bases at J, with 9 bases in the middle. The CDR3 is made up of 12 amino acids. In nucleotides, the CDR3 is TGTGCCAGCAGCGGGGACCACTACGAGCAGTACTTC. It is translated as CASSGDHYEQYF.

This clonotype was counted ten times or more. The genes are TRBV7-6 and TRBJ1-3, with D perhaps TRBD1 (6 bases). This CDR3 is built from 17 residues. V dropped 5 bases and J dropped 0 bases, with 17 bases sitting between them. Germline assignment: CDR1 SGHVS and CDR2 FNYEAQ. The CDR3 region is CASSPGIDRSSGNTIYF. The CDR3 bases are TGTGCCAGCAGCCCCGGAATCGACAGGAGCTCTGGAAACACCATATATTTT.

J is TRBJ2-5 and V is TRBV28; the match to TRBD1 covers 8 bases. CDR3 size: 15 residues. Germline trimming cut 7 bases from V and 0 bases from J; bases unmatched to any gene: 7. CDR1 and CDR2 (germline): MDHEN, SYDVKM. Here the CDR3 reads CASTPGQVYQETQYF. The CDR3 region has the DNA TGTGCCAGCACACCGGGACAGGTGTACCAAGAGACCCAGTACTTC. Full variable domain (remainder filled in from reference TRBV28 and TRBJ2-5): DVKVTQSSRYLVKRTGEKVFLECVQDMDHENMFWYRQDPGLGLRLIYFSYDVKMKEKGDIPEGYSVSREKKERFSLILESASTNQTSMYLCASTPGQVYQETQYFGPGTRLLVL.

This clonotype was detected ten times or more. The chain carries TRBV10-3 and TRBJ1-1, with unresolved D. Germline assignment: CDR1 ENHRY and CDR2 SYGVKD. V lost 4 bases and J 4 bases, leaving 7 bases between the germline ends. The CDR3 totals 12 residues. For the CDR3, the DNA is TGTGCCATCAGTGGGGGAAGCACTGAAGCTTTCTTT. As protein: CAISGGSTEAFF.

On this clonotype: A much bigger clone sits one base away, suggesting this may be a read error. This chain connects TRBV24-1 to TRBJ2-2; D is possibly TRBD1 (6 bases). CDR3 length: 13 amino acids. The ends were cut back, 11 bases at V and 5 bases at J, with 14 bases in the middle. Germline lookup yields CDR1 KGHDR and CDR2 SFDVKD. The CDR3 here is CAITNRETGELFF. In DNA, the CDR3 is TGTGCCATCACCAACAGGGAAACCGGGGAGCTGTTTTTT.

This clonotype appeared many times. The chain combines TRBV7-8 with TRBJ2-5, with TRBD2 identical over 7 bases. In germline, CDR1 is SGHVS, CDR2 FQNEAQ. This CDR3 comprises 13 residues. V was clipped by 5 bases and J by 7 bases; unmatched bases: 7. The CDR3 sequence: CASSQVGGGTQYF. The CDR3 bases are TGTGCCAGCAGCCAAGTTGGCGGGGGGACCCAGTACTTC.

The rearrangement uses TRBV15 and TRBJ1-1, with a weak D call TRBD1 (6 bases). CDR3 size: 13 residues. The germline V gene has CDR1 LNHNV and CDR2 YYDKDF (reference sequence). Between the trimmed V and J ends, which lost 10 bases and 7 bases, there was a span of 19 bases. The CDR3 protein is CAIQRGARGEAFF. CDR3 DNA sequence: TGTGCCATCCAGAGGGGGGCGCGAGGTGAAGCTTTCTTT.

V gene TRBV15 combines with J gene TRBJ1-1; D remains unclear. The CDR3 length is 16 residues. V shed 0 bases and J shed 0 bases, with 11 bases lying between them. Germline V CDR1 and CDR2: LNHNV, YYDKDF (reference sequence). CDR3: CATSRDIIGMNTEAFF. For the CDR3, the DNA is TGTGCCACCAGCAGAGATATAATAGGGATGAACACTGAAGCTTTCTTT.

The rearrangement joins TRBV7-8 to TRBJ2-2, with D unresolved. Germline V gene sequence: CDR1 SGHVS, CDR2 FQNEAQ. CDR3 length equals 13 residues. V lost 2 bases to trimming and J lost 6 bases, with 7 bases between them. This CDR3 is CASSLIRSGELFF. The CDR3 DNA sequence: TGTGCCAGCAGCTTAATCCGCTCCGGGGAGCTGTTTTTT.

The J gene is TRBJ1-5, the V gene TRBV2; possible D gene TRBD1, 6 bases. Germline-derived CDR1 and CDR2 are SNHLY and FYNNEI. This CDR3 spans 14 amino acids. V was pared by 4 bases and J by 6 bases, with 13 bases between. CDR3 sequence reads: CASSVAGEGQPQHF. In nucleotides, the CDR3 is TGTGCCAGCAGTGTGGCAGGGGAAGGTCAGCCCCAGCATTTT.

This clonotype was seen at least ten times. CDR3 in DNA: TGTGCCAGCAGCTTAAGATCGCACAACACCATATATTTT. It codes for CASSLRSHNTIYF. The rearrangement joins TRBV13 to TRBJ1-3; no firm D call. Germline V CDR1 and CDR2: PRHDT, FYEKMQ (reference sequence). The V gene lost 2 bases and the J gene lost 7 bases, with 9 bases spanning the gap. CDR3 size: 13 residues. Using reference TRBV13 and TRBJ1-3 for the parts outside the CDR3, the full variable domain is AAGVIQSPRHLIKEKRETATLKCYPIPRHDTVYWYQQGPGQDPQFLISFYEKMQSDKGSIPDRFSAQQFSDYHSELNMSSLELGDSALYFCASSLRSHNTIYFGEGSWLTVV.

The genes are TRBV25-1 and TRBJ2-7; D is perhaps TRBD1 (5 bases). Trimming removed 5 bases from V and 0 bases from J, with 14 bases in between. Per germline, CDR1 MGHDK and CDR2 SYGVNS. The CDR3 covers 15 residues. CDR3 nucleotides: TGTGCCAGCAGTTTAATACCAGGGCTCTCCTACGAGCAGTACTTC. Its translation: CASSLIPGLSYEQYF.

A few counts support this clonotype. The chain joins TRBV19 to TRBJ1-5, with TRBD1 matching 7 bases. CDR3 length: 14 residues. V lost 10 bases and J lost 3; bases outside the gene matches: 9. The germline V gene encodes CDR1 LNHDA and CDR2 SQIVND (reference sequence). This CDR3 reads CATRLGQLNQPQHF. CDR3 DNA: TGTGCCACCAGGCTGGGACAGCTCAATCAGCCCCAGCATTTT.

J is TRBJ2-2 and V is TRBV2; no clear D gene. The CDR3 totals 14 residues. Trimming removed 8 bases from V and 1 base from J, with 11 bases in between. Germline lookup yields CDR1 SNHLY and CDR2 FYNNEI. DNA for the CDR3: TGTGCCAGCCTCGGTCCTTGGAACACCGGGGAGCTGTTTTTT. Its protein product is CASLGPWNTGELFF. Full variable domain (remainder filled in from reference TRBV2 and TRBJ2-2): EPEVTQTPSHQVTQMGQEVILRCVPISNHLYFYWYRQILGQKVEFLVSFYNNEISEKSEIFDDQFSVERPDGSNFTLKIRSTKLEDSAMYFCASLGPWNTGELFFGEGSRLTVL.

This clonotype was seen at least ten times. In DNA form, the CDR3 reads TGTGCCAGCAGCAGAGACAGGGTCGATGAAAAACTGTTTTTT. Translating it yields CASSRDRVDEKLFF. The chain carries TRBV7-9 and TRBJ1-4; 7 bases align to TRBD1. The CDR3 has 14 residues. V was clipped by 5 bases and J by 6 bases; unmatched bases: 6. Germline V lookup: CDR1 SEHNR, CDR2 FQNEAQ (reference sequence).

A word on this clonotype: A read error may account for a junction end that differs from germline. The rearrangement uses TRBV20-1 and TRBJ1-1; 7 nucleotides line up with TRBD1. Germline CDR1 reads DFQATT; CDR2 reads SNEGSKA (reference sequence). CDR3 length: 9 amino acids. CDR3: CSADRSGGF. DNA for the CDR3: TGCAGTGCGGACCGTTCAGGGGGCTTT.